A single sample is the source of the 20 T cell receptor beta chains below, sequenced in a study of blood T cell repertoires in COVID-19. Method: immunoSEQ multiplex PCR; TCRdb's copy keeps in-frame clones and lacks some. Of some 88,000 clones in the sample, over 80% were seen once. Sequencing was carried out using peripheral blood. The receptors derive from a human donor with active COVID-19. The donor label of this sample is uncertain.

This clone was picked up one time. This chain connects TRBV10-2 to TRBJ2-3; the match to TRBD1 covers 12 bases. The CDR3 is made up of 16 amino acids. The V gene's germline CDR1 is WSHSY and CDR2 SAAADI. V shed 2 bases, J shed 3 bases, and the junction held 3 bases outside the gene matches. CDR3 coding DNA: TGCGCCAGCAGTGAGGGGACAGGGGGCTGGACAGATACGCAGTATTTT. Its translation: CASSEGTGGWTDTQYF.

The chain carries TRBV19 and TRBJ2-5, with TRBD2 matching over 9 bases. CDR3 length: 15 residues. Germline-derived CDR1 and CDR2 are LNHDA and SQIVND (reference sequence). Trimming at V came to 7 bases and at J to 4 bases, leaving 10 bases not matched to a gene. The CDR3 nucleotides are TGTGCCAGTACCCTTAGCGGGGGCCGGGGAGAGACCCAGTACTTC. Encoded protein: CASTLSGGRGETQYF.

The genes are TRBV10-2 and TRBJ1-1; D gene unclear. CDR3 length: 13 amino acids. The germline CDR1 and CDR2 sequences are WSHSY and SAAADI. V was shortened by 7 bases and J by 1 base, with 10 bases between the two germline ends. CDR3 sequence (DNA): TGCGCCAGCACCCGGGAAGCGAACACTGAAGCTTTCTTT. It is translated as CASTREANTEAFF.

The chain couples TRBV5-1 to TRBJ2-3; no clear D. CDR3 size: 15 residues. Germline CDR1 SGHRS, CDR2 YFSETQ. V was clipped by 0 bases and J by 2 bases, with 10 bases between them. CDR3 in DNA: TGCGCCAGCAGCTTGGAAAAGAGATACACAGATACGCAGTATTTT. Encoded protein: CASSLEKRYTDTQYF.

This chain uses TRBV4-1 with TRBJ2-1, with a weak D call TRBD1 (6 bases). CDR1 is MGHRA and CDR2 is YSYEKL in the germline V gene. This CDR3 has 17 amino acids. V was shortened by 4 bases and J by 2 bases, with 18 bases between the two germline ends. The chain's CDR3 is CASSLTDSQLPYNEQFF. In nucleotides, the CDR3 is TGCGCCAGCAGCCTCACGGACAGTCAACTACCCTACAATGAGCAGTTCTTC.

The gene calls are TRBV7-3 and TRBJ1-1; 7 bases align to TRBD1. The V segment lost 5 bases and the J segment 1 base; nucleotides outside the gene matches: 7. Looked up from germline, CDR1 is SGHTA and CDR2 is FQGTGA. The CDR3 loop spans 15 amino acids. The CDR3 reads CASSLIRDRNTEAFF. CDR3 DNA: TGTGCCAGCAGCCTAATCCGGGACAGGAACACTGAAGCTTTCTTT.

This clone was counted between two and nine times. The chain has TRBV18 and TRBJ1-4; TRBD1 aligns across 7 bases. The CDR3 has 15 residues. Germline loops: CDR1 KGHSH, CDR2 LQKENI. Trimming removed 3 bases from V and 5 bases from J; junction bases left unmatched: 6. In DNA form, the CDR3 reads TGTGCCAGCTCACCGCAGGGACAGCTCAATGAAAAACTGTTTTTT. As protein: CASSPQGQLNEKLFF.

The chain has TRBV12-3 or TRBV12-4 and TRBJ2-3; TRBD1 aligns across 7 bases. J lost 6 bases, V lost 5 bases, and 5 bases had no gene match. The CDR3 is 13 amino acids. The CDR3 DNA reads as TGTGCCAGCAGTGACAGGGTTTTGGATACGCAGTATTTT. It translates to CASSDRVLDTQYF.

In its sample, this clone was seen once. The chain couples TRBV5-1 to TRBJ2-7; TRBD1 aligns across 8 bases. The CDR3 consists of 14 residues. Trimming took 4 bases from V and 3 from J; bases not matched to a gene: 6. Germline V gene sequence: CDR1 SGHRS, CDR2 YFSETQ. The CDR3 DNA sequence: TGCGCCAGCAGCCGTTCGACAGGGGACTACGAGCAGTACTTC. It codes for CASSRSTGDYEQYF.

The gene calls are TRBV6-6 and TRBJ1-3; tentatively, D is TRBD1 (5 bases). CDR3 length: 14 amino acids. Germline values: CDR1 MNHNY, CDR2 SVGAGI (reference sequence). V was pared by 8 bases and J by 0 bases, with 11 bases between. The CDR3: CASLGGSSGNTIYF. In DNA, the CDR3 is TGTGCCAGCCTGGGGGGGAGCTCTGGAAACACCATATATTTT.

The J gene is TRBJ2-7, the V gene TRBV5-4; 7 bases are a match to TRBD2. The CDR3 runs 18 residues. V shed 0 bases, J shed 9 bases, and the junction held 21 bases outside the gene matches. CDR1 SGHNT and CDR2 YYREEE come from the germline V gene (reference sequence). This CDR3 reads CASSLGGRVGGESVAQYF. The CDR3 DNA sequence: TGTGCCAGCAGCTTGGGTGGCCGGGTTGGGGGGGAGTCGGTGGCGCAGTACTTC.

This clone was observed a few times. CDR3: CASRQGNGELFF. CDR3 nucleotides: TGCGCCAGTCGACAGGGGAACGGGGAGCTGTTTTTT. The chain links TRBV5-1 to TRBJ2-2; 8 positions match TRBD1. The CDR3 loop spans 12 amino acids. Trimming at V came to 8 bases and at J to 7 bases, leaving 4 bases not matched to a gene. The germline CDR1 and CDR2 sequences are SGHRS and YFSETQ. Variable domain in full (rest from reference TRBV5-1 and TRBJ2-2): KAGVTQTPRYLIKTRGQQVTLSCSPISGHRSVSWYQQTPGQGLQFLFEYFSETQRNKGNFPGRFSGRQFSNSRSEMNVSTLELGDSALYLCASRQGNGELFFGEGSRLTVL.

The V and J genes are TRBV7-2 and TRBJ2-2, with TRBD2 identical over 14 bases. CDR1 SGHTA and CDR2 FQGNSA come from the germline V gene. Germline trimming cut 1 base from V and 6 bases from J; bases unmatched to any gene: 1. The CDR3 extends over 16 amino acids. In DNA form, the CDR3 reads TGTGCCAGCAGCTTAGGACTAGCGGGGGGGCCCGGGGAGCTGTTTTTT. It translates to CASSLGLAGGPGELFF. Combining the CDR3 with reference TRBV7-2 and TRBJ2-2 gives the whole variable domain GAGVSQSPSNKVTEKGKDVELRCDPISGHTALYWYRQSLGQGLEFLIYFQGNSAPDKSGLPSDRFSAERTGGSVSTLTIQRTQQEDSAVYLCASSLGLAGGPGELFFGEGSRLTVL.

The CDR3 reads CASSDWAGTDTQYF. CDR3 DNA sequence: TGTGCCAGCAGTGACTGGGCGGGAACAGATACGCAGTATTTT. The rearrangement joins TRBV6-4 to TRBJ2-3; maybe TRBD2 (6 bases). CDR3 size: 14 residues. Germline assignment: CDR1 MRHNA and CDR2 SNTAGT. V was trimmed by 1 base and J by 3 bases, leaving 8 bases between them.

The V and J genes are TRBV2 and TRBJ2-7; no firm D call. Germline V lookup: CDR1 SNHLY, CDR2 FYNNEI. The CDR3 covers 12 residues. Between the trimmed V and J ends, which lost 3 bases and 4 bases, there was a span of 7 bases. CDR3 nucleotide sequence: TGTGCCAGCAGTGACAATACTTACGAGCAGTACTTC. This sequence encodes CASSDNTYEQYF. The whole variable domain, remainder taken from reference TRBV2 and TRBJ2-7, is EPEVTQTPSHQVTQMGQEVILRCVPISNHLYFYWYRQILGQKVEFLVSFYNNEISEKSEIFDDQFSVERPDGSNFTLKIRSTKLEDSAMYFCASSDNTYEQYFGPGTRLTVT.

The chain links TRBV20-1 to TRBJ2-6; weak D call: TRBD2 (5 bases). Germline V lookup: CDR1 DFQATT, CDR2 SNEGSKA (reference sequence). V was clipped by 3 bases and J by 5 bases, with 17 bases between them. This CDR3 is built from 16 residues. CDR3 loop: CSASQRGPFRANVLTF. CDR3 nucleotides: TGCAGTGCTAGTCAACGGGGTCCGTTCAGGGCCAACGTCCTGACTTTC.

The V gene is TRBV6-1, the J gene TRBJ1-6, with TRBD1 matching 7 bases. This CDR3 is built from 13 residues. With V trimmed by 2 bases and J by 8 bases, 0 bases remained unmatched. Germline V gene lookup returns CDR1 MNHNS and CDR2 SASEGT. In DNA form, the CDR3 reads TGTGCCAGCAGTGAAACAGGGGATTCACCCCTCCACTTT. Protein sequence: CASSETGDSPLHF.

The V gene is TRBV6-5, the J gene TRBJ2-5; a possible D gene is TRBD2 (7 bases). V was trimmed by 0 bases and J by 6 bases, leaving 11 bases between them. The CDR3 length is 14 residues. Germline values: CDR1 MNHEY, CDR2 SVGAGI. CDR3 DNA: TGTGCCAGCAGTTACTCGGGGGGGCCCAAGACCCAGTACTTC. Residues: CASSYSGGPKTQYF.

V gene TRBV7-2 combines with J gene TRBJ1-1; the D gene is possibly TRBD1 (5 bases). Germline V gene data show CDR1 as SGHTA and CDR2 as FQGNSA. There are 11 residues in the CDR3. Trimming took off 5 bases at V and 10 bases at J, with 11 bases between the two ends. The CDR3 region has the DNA TGTGCCAGCAGCGGGGGGGAGAGAGCTTTCTTT. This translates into CASSGGERAFF.

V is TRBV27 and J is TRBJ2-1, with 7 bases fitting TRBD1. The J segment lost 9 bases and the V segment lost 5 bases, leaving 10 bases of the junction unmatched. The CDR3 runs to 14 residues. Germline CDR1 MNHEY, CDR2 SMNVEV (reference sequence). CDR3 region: CASSLPTGLSEQFF. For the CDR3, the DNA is TGTGCCAGCAGTCTCCCGACAGGGCTGAGTGAGCAGTTCTTC.